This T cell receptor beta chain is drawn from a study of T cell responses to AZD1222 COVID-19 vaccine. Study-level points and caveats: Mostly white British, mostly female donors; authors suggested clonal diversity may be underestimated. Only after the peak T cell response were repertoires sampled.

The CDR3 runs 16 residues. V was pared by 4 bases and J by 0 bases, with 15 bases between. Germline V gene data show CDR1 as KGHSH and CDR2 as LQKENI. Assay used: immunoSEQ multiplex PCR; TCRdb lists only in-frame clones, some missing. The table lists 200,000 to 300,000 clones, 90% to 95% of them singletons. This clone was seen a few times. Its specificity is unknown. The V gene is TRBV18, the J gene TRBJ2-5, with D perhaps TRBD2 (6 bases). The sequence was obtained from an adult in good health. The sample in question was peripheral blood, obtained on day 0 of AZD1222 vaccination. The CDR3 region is CASSRRTTEYQETQYF. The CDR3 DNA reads TGTGCCAGCTCACGCCGGACTACAGAGTACCAAGAGACCCAGTACTTC.